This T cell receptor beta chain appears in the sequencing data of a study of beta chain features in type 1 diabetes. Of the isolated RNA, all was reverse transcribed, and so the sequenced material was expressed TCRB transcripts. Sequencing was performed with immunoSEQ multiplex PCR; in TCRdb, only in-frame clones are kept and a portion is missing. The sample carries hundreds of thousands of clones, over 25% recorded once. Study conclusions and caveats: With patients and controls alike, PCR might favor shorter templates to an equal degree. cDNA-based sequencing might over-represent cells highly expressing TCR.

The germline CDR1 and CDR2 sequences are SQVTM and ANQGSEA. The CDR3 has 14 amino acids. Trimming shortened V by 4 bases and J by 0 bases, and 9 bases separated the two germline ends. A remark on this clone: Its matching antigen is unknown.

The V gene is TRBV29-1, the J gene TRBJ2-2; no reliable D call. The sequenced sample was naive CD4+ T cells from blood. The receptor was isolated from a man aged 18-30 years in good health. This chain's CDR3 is CSVAYPTNTGELFF. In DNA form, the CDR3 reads TGCAGCGTTGCGTACCCGACGAACACCGGGGAGCTGTTTTTT.